The 15 T cell receptor beta chains reported below all come from one sample, sequenced in a study of T cell repertoires in cytomegalovirus infection. These receptors have no identified antigens. TCRdb independently ran MiXCR on the reads; one entry per CDR3 protein. The table includes some 940,000 distinct CDR3 sequences, approximately 31% detected once. Sequenced here: cultured CD8+ T cells from PBMCs, sampled from culture after CMV antigen stimulation. These receptors all come from a human donor in good health (CMV status not recorded). Some clones in this sample may be carry-over from other donors' samples.

The rearrangement joins TRBV29-1 to TRBJ2-3; D call uncertain. The CDR3 runs to 12 residues. Trimming shortened V by 2 bases and J by 6 bases, and 9 bases separated the two germline ends. Germline assignment: CDR1 SQVTM and CDR2 ANQGSEA. CDR3 nucleotide sequence: TGCAGCGTTGAACCCCCGGCGGATACGCAGTATTTT. Its protein product is CSVEPPADTQYF.

The V and J genes are TRBV19 and TRBJ2-5; weak D call: TRBD2 (5 bases). The CDR3 contains 16 residues. The germline V gene has CDR1 LNHDA and CDR2 SQIVND (reference sequence). V was cut by 5 bases and J by 1 base, with 17 bases left in between. DNA of the CDR3: TGTGCCAGTAGTCCGGGGAGAAAAGTAATCCAAGAGACCCAGTACTTC. Translated, it gives CASSPGRKVIQETQYF.

This clonotype was counted ten times or more. This chain uses TRBV7-6 with TRBJ2-5; possibly TRBD1 for D (6 bases). The germline gives CDR1 SGHVS, CDR2 FNYEAQ. Trimming removed 6 bases at V and 5 bases at J, with 19 bases between. The CDR3 length is 15 residues. CDR3 amino acids: CASRGVGASRETQYF. The CDR3 region has the DNA TGTGCCAGCAGGGGGGTGGGGGCCAGCAGGGAGACCCAGTACTTC.

This clonotype was seen only a few times. The J gene is TRBJ1-2, the V gene TRBV19; TRBD1 agrees at 7 bases. The CDR3 has 14 amino acids. Looked up from germline, CDR1 is LNHDA and CDR2 is SQIVND (reference sequence). With 7 bases clipped from V and 0 bases from J, the junction kept 5 bases outside the gene matches. The CDR3 loop reads CASIGTETNYGYTF. The CDR3 DNA sequence: TGTGCCAGTATTGGGACAGAGACTAACTATGGCTACACCTTC.

This clonotype was observed a few times. V usage is TRBV7-9 and J usage is TRBJ1-5; tentatively, D is TRBD1 (5 bases). CDR3 length: 15 residues. Germline CDR1 reads SEHNR; CDR2 reads FQNEAQ (reference sequence). Trimming took 4 bases from V and 3 from J, leaving 13 bases between them. CDR3 sequence (DNA): TGTGCCAGCAGCTCCGGGACGGTATTCAATCAGCCCCAGCATTTT. It translates to CASSSGTVFNQPQHF.

V is TRBV12-3 or TRBV12-4 and J is TRBJ1-1; tentative D call: TRBD1 (6 bases). V dropped 3 bases and J dropped 4 bases, with 9 bases sitting between them. CDR3 size: 13 residues. Here the CDR3 DNA reads TGTGCCAGCAGTTTTGACAGGTCCACTGAAGCTTTCTTT. This encodes CASSFDRSTEAFF.

There are a few counts of this clonotype. The chain has TRBV7-6 and TRBJ1-2; D not resolved. CDR1 is SGHVS, CDR2 FNYEAQ, per germline. Trimming took 1 base from V and 9 from J, leaving 12 bases between them. This CDR3 spans 13 amino acids. CDR3 amino acids: CASSLGGFERYTF. As DNA, the CDR3 is TGTGCCAGCAGCTTAGGTGGTTTCGAGCGCTACACCTTC.

This clonotype showed up just a few times. The rearrangement joins TRBV7-2 to TRBJ1-3; D is ambiguous. CDR3 length equals 13 residues. Trimming took 1 base from V and 3 from J, leaving 4 bases between them. CDR1 is SGHTA, CDR2 FQGNSA, per germline. CDR3 loop: CASSLVFGNTIYF. In nucleotides, the CDR3 is TGTGCCAGCAGCTTAGTCTTTGGAAACACCATATATTTT.

V is TRBV6-2 or TRBV6-3 and J is TRBJ2-7; the D gene is possibly TRBD1 (6 bases). This CDR3 is built from 15 residues. Trimming took 5 bases from V and 2 from J, leaving 16 bases between them. The germline CDR1 and CDR2 sequences are MNHEY and SVGEGT. The CDR3 region has the DNA TGTGCCAGCAGTCGCCAGGACAGAAGTCCCTACGAGCAGTACGTC. It yields the protein CASSRQDRSPYEQYV.

This clonotype was found many times. V usage is TRBV6-2 or TRBV6-3 and J usage is TRBJ2-1; 10 nucleotides agree with TRBD2. The V and J ends lost 8 bases and 4 bases, in that order; junction bases with no gene match: 5. Germline V gene data show CDR1 as MNHEY and CDR2 as SVGEGT. CDR3 size: 14 residues. CDR3 bases: TGTGCCAGCGGTGCTAGCGGGGGTTACAATGAGCAGTTCTTC. It specifies CASGASGGYNEQFF.

The chain uses TRBV7-8 and TRBJ1-4, with D unresolved. The germline gives CDR1 SGHVS, CDR2 FQNEAQ. The CDR3 loop spans 14 amino acids. Trimming shortened V by 5 bases and J by 5 bases, and 12 bases separated the two germline ends. CDR3 amino acids: CASSPYVGNEKLFF. The CDR3 DNA sequence: TGTGCCAGCAGCCCTTATGTGGGGAATGAAAAACTGTTTTTT.

DNA of the CDR3: TGTGCCAGCAGCCCAACCCTCGGGAATTCACCCCTCCACTTT. Translated, it gives CASSPTLGNSPLHF. This sequence joins TRBV6-6 and TRBJ1-6, with D unresolved. Looked up from germline, CDR1 is MNHNY and CDR2 is SVGAGI (reference sequence). Trimming removed 6 bases from V and 7 bases from J, with 13 bases in between. This CDR3 spans 14 amino acids.

This clonotype occurred many times. The J gene is TRBJ2-1, the V gene TRBV7-8; the match to TRBD2 covers 14 bases. The length of the CDR3 is 18 residues. Germline V gene lookup returns CDR1 SGHVS and CDR2 FQNEAQ. Trimming cost V 3 bases and J 4 bases; bases outside gene matches: 8. CDR3 sequence (DNA): TGTGCCAGCAGCTTTAGTCGGCGACTAGCGGGGGGGTACAATGAGCAGTTCTTC. Translated: CASSFSRRLAGGYNEQFF.

The rearrangement links TRBV3-1 to TRBJ2-7, with TRBD1 identical over 7 bases. This CDR3 spans 15 amino acids. Germline V gene lookup returns CDR1 LGHDT and CDR2 YNNKEL (reference sequence). After removal of 0 bases from V and 2 bases from J, the junction contained 4 bases not matched to a gene. CDR3 loop: CASSQDQGVTYEQYF. CDR3 DNA sequence: TGTGCCAGCAGCCAAGACCAGGGGGTAACCTACGAGCAGTACTTC.

The V gene is TRBV5-6, the J gene TRBJ2-2, with D unclear. V was clipped by 1 base and J by 6 bases, with 13 bases between them. CDR1 and CDR2 from the germline V gene are SGHDT and YYEEEE. This CDR3 is built from 15 residues. The CDR3 nucleotides are TGTGCCAGCAGCTTGACGTGGGGTTTGGCCGGGGAGCTGTTTTTT. Translated: CASSLTWGLAGELFF.